Each of the 15 T cell receptor beta chains below was sequenced from the same sample in a study of early stage breast cancer tumors. Libraries were prepared by immunoSEQ multiplex PCR; TCRdb keeps only in-frame clonotypes and omits some of them. There are approximately 70,000 clones in the sample; 65% to 85% occur only once, and approximately 4.5% lies in the top ten. What was sequenced was blood. Receptors were obtained from a middle-aged person with breast cancer.

This clone occurred once. This chain connects TRBV4-1 to TRBJ2-7; TRBD1 matches at 9 bases. The junction had 6 bases not matched to a gene; V was cut back by 4 bases and J by 2 bases. The CDR3 spans 15 residues. Germline V lookup: CDR1 MGHRA, CDR2 YSYEKL. The CDR3 DNA reads as TGCGCCAGCAGCCTTACCGGGACAGGGACCTACGAGCAGTACTTC. Residues: CASSLTGTGTYEQYF.

This chain joins TRBV6-1 and TRBJ2-3; TRBD2 aligns across 7 bases. Per germline, CDR1 MNHNS and CDR2 SASEGT. The V and J ends lost 7 bases and 2 bases, in that order; junction bases with no gene match: 9. The CDR3 has 15 residues. CDR3 sequence: CASKPLAVTTDTQYF. As DNA, the CDR3 is TGTGCCAGCAAACCTCTAGCGGTCACCACAGATACGCAGTATTTT.

This clone has only one observation. The V and J genes are TRBV28 and TRBJ2-7; TRBD1 might be the D (6 bases). CDR1 is MDHEN, CDR2 SYDVKM, per germline. Trimming took 4 bases from V and 4 from J, leaving 14 bases between them. This CDR3 has 14 amino acids. CDR3 in amino acids: CASSSKGVSYEQYF. DNA for the CDR3: TGTGCCAGCAGTTCAAAGGGGGTGAGTTACGAGCAGTACTTC. The whole variable domain, filled in from reference TRBV28 and TRBJ2-7, reads DVKVTQSSRYLVKRTGEKVFLECVQDMDHENMFWYRQDPGLGLRLIYFSYDVKMKEKGDIPEGYSVSREKKERFSLILESASTNQTSMYLCASSSKGVSYEQYFGPGTRLTVT.

This sequence joins TRBV6-6 and TRBJ1-5; TRBD1 might be the D (6 bases). V was clipped by 10 bases and J by 1 base, with 14 bases between them. The CDR3 is 14 amino acids. Germline CDR1 MNHNY, CDR2 SVGAGI (reference sequence). CDR3 residues: CAIGGGGSNQPQHF. The CDR3 DNA sequence: TGTGCCATCGGCGGAGGGGGGAGCAATCAGCCCCAGCATTTT.

The V gene is TRBV7-9, the J gene TRBJ1-4; D remains unclear. Germline V gene lookup returns CDR1 SEHNR and CDR2 FQNEAQ (reference sequence). This CDR3 region has 15 residues. The V end was cut by 2 bases, the J end by 4 bases, with 11 bases between. The CDR3 reads CASSLKGSLNEKLFF. The CDR3 DNA follows: TGTGCCAGCAGCTTAAAAGGCAGTCTTAATGAAAAACTGTTTTTT.

The chain's CDR3 is CASSIYSSGNYNEQFF. CDR3 coding DNA: TGTGCCAGTAGTATATATTCTAGCGGGAACTACAATGAGCAGTTCTTC. This sequence joins TRBV19 and TRBJ2-1, with 9 bases lining up with TRBD2. CDR1 LNHDA and CDR2 SQIVND come from the germline V gene (reference sequence). The length of the CDR3 is 16 residues. The V gene end was trimmed by 2 bases and the J gene end by 3 bases; junction bases not matched to a gene: 5. The full variable domain, rest sourced from reference TRBV19 and TRBJ2-1, is DGGITQSPKYLFRKEGQNVTLSCEQNLNHDAMYWYRQDPGQGLRLIYYSQIVNDFQKGDIAEGYSVSREKKESFPLTVTSAQKNPTAFYLCASSIYSSGNYNEQFFGPGTRLTVL.

The chain has TRBV6-1 and TRBJ2-3; no clear D. Trimming shortened V by 5 bases and J by 2 bases, and 11 bases separated the two germline ends. CDR3 length: 14 residues. The V gene's germline CDR1 is MNHNS and CDR2 SASEGT. Written as DNA, the CDR3 is TGTGCCAGCAGTCACCTTGGTAACACAGATACGCAGTATTTT. Residues: CASSHLGNTDTQYF.

The CDR3 coding sequence is TGTGCCACCCGTCGGACAGGGTTAAATCAGCCCCAGCATTTT. This translates into CATRRTGLNQPQHF. This chain joins TRBV27 and TRBJ1-5, with 8 nucleotides matching TRBD1. Trimming at V came to 10 bases and at J to 4 bases, leaving 9 bases not matched to a gene. Germline CDR1 and CDR2: MNHEY and SMNVEV (reference sequence). The CDR3 is 14 residues long.

The chain links TRBV20-1 to TRBJ2-7; D gene uncertain. The CDR3 sequence is 11 residues long. Germline V gene sequence: CDR1 DFQATT, CDR2 SNEGSKA (reference sequence). V was pared by 4 bases and J by 7 bases, with 11 bases between. This CDR3 is CSANGLGEQYF. CDR3 sequence (DNA): TGCAGTGCTAACGGGCTAGGTGAGCAGTACTTC.

The chain recombines TRBV4-1 with TRBJ1-5, with D hard to call. The V end was cut by 0 bases, the J end by 2 bases, with 17 bases between. Germline V CDR1 and CDR2: MGHRA, YSYEKL. This CDR3 region has 18 residues. The CDR3 nucleotides are TGCGCCAGCAGCCAAGATAGTAACGGGTATATGGGCAATCAGCCCCAGCATTTT. Its protein product is CASSQDSNGYMGNQPQHF.

This clone has only one observation. CDR3 residues: CASSALGLAGEKTQYF. The DNA for the CDR3 is TGTGCCAGCAGTGCCCTCGGGCTAGCGGGAGAAAAGACCCAGTACTTC. The chain has TRBV2 and TRBJ2-5, with 10 bases that match TRBD2. V shed 4 bases, J shed 6 bases, and the junction held 11 bases outside the gene matches. The CDR3 covers 16 residues. Germline V CDR1 and CDR2: SNHLY, FYNNEI.

The chain couples TRBV30 to TRBJ1-5; maybe TRBD1 (5 bases). Germline CDR1 reads GTSNPN; CDR2 reads SVGIG (reference sequence). The CDR3 spans 15 residues. CDR3 sequence reads: CVIKRGDKGNQPQHF. The CDR3 coding sequence is TGTGTTATAAAACGGGGCGATAAGGGCAATCAGCCCCAGCATTTT.

The rearrangement joins TRBV18 to TRBJ2-5, with 13 positions matching TRBD2. The germline V gene has CDR1 KGHSH and CDR2 LQKENI. The CDR3 loop spans 16 amino acids. The J segment lost 5 bases and the V segment lost 4 bases, leaving 7 bases of the junction unmatched. The CDR3 sequence: CASSLGLAGAGETQYF. CDR3 sequence (DNA): TGTGCCAGCTCACTCGGACTAGCGGGAGCGGGGGAGACCCAGTACTTC.

The rearrangement joins TRBV28 to TRBJ2-1, with 8 bases aligning to TRBD1. Per germline, CDR1 MDHEN and CDR2 SYDVKM. The trim removed 5 bases at V and 6 bases at J, leaving 6 bases unmatched. The CDR3 is made up of 14 amino acids. In DNA form, the CDR3 reads TGTGCCAGCAGTGTAGGACAGGGCTTCAATGAGCAGTTCTTC. Protein: CASSVGQGFNEQFF. Full variable domain (missing parts from reference TRBV28 and TRBJ2-1): DVKVTQSSRYLVKRTGEKVFLECVQDMDHENMFWYRQDPGLGLRLIYFSYDVKMKEKGDIPEGYSVSREKKERFSLILESASTNQTSMYLCASSVGQGFNEQFFGPGTRLTVL.

The J gene is TRBJ2-7, the V gene TRBV7-2, with D uncertain. The CDR3 is 14 residues long. Trimming cost V 1 base and J 5 bases, with 12 bases left between them. The germline V gene encodes CDR1 SGHTA and CDR2 FQGNSA. The CDR3 here is CASSLVPRVDEQYF. CDR3 DNA sequence: TGTGCCAGCAGCTTAGTTCCTCGGGTCGACGAGCAGTACTTC.